A selection of T cell receptor beta chains follows, all from one sample in a study of blood T cell repertoires in COVID-19. Sequencing was performed with immunoSEQ multiplex PCR; in TCRdb, only in-frame clones are kept and a portion is missing. Here the sample spans 120,000 to 150,000 clones, 80% to 90% being singletons. Sequenced input: peripheral blood. The receptors shown here come from a woman in her fifties or sixties with active or convalescent COVID-19. Each CDR3 is given with its conserved first and last residue. Each record gives: clone size, D gene, J gene, V gene, CDR3 DNA, CDR3 protein. The D gene is left open where the match is weak. Rows may omit the clone size; those that give it use once, few, many or a size class.

few	.	TRBJ1-1	TRBV19	TGTGCCAGTAGTAAGGAGATTAACACTGAAGCTTTCTTT	CASSKEINTEAFF
.	TRBD1	TRBJ2-7	TRBV6-5	TGTGCCAGCAGTAGCTACAGGGGAGCTGCCTACGAGCAGTACTTC	CASSSYRGAAYEQYF
.	.	TRBJ2-7	TRBV6-5	TGTGCCAGCAGTTACTCTAGGGGGAACGAGCAGTACTTC	CASSYSRGNEQYF
.	.	TRBJ1-4	TRBV19	TGTGCCAGTAGTATAGCAACCCACAGGGCAACTAATGAAAAACTGTTTTTT	CASSIATHRATNEKLFF
once	.	TRBJ1-1	TRBV4-3	TGCGCCAGCAGACAAGGCGGAAGGGGGAACACTGAAGCTTTCTTT	CASRQGGRGNTEAFF
.	.	TRBJ1-2	TRBV18	TGTGCCAGCTCACCTCCGGGGTCAGCTAACTATGGCTACACCTTC	CASSPPGSANYGYTF
.	TRBD1	TRBJ1-6	TRBV10-3	TGTGCCATCAGGGGGACAGGGGTTTATAATTCACCCCTCCACTTT	CAIRGTGVYNSPLHF
few	TRBD1	TRBJ2-7	TRBV5-1	TGCGCCAGCAGCTTGGTCAGGACAGGGGGCTCCTACGAGCAGTACTTC	CASSLVRTGGSYEQYF
.	TRBD2	TRBJ2-5	TRBV9	TGTGCCAGCAGCGTAAACGGACTAGCGGGGGAAGAGACCCAGTACTTC	CASSVNGLAGEETQYF
.	.	TRBJ2-1	TRBV15	TGTGCCACCAGCAGAGATCTTACGGGGAGCTCCTACAATGAGCAGTTCTTC	CATSRDLTGSSYNEQFF
.	.	TRBJ2-7	TRBV7-8	TGTGCCAGCCGACAATCCGCCTACGAGCAGTACTTC	CASRQSAYEQYF
.	TRBD1	TRBJ1-6	TRBV6-2/TRBV6-3	TGTGCCAGCAGGTACACAGGGGAGCGTTCACCCCTCCACTTT	CASRYTGERSPLHF
.	.	TRBJ2-7	TRBV30	TGTGCCTGGAGAGAAGGGGGAGCCTACGAGCAGTACTTC	CAWREGGAYEQYF
.	TRBD2	TRBJ2-1	TRBV24-1	TGTGCCACCAGTGCCCTAGCGGGAGCGTCCCAAAGCTCCTACAATGAGCAGTTCTTC	CATSALAGASQSSYNEQFF
.	TRBD2	TRBJ2-7	TRBV7-6	TGTGCCAGCAGCCTTCTAGCGGGGGTTGAATTTTCCTACGAGCAGTACTTC	CASSLLAGVEFSYEQYF
.	.	TRBJ2-7	TRBV3-1/TRBV3-2	TGTGCCAGCAGCCAAGCACTACCTCTCAGGGGGGAAGCCTACGAGCAGTACTTC	CASSQALPLRGEAYEQYF
.	.	TRBJ2-2	TRBV19	TGTGCCAGTAGTCGCTCCGGGACTCGGAACACCGGGGAGCTGTTTTTT	CASSRSGTRNTGELFF
.	.	TRBJ2-1	TRBV5-1	TGCGCCAGCAGCACGAGCTCCTACAATGAGCAGTTCTTC	CASSTSSYNEQFF
.	TRBD1	TRBJ1-6	TRBV9	TGTGCCGGTCGGGCAGGGGGCCGGTCTGACTATAATTCACCCCTCCACTTT	CAGRAGGRSDYNSPLHF
.	TRBD1	TRBJ1-6	TRBV3-1/TRBV3-2	TGTGCCAGCAGCCAAGTAACAGGGGCAGGTTCACCCCTCCACTTT	CASSQVTGAGSPLHF
.	TRBD1	TRBJ1-2	TRBV27	TGTGCCAGCAGTCCTAGGGGCAGGGGGCTTGGCTACACCTTC	CASSPRGRGLGYTF
.	TRBD2	TRBJ2-2	TRBV7-3	TGTGCCAGCAGCCCATCGGGACTAGCGGGGGGGCCCGTCACCGGGGAGCTGTTTTTT	CASSPSGLAGGPVTGELFF
.	TRBD1	TRBJ1-5	TRBV4-1	TGCGCCAGCAGTCCAGACAGGGGGATCGATCAGCCCCAGCATTTT	CASSPDRGIDQPQHF
.	TRBD1	TRBJ1-4	TRBV10-3	TGTGCCATCAGCCCGGGACAGAAGAATGAAAAACTGTTTTTT	CAISPGQKNEKLFF
.	.	TRBJ1-1	TRBV19	TGTGCCAGTAGTAAAGGACAGAGGGTGACTGAAGCTTTCTTT	CASSKGQRVTEAFF
.	.	TRBJ2-7	TRBV7-8	TGTGCCAGCAGCTTAGGCAGACTGGCCTACGAGCAGTACTTC	CASSLGRLAYEQYF
.	TRBD1	TRBJ1-6	TRBV30	TGTGCCTGGAGCAACAGCCGAGGGACAGGGGGCTTGAAGAGTGATTCACCCCTCCACTTT	CAWSNSRGTGGLKSDSPLHF
once	.	TRBJ1-1	TRBV7-8	TGTGCCAGCAGCTTCGCTGAACAGGGCCTTCTTGAAGCTTTCTTT	CASSFAEQGLLEAFF
.	TRBD1	TRBJ1-4	TRBV18	TGTGCCAGCTCACTAGAACCGGGACAGGGGCGTGAAAAACTGTTTTTT	CASSLEPGQGREKLFF
few	.	TRBJ1-3	TRBV18	TGTGCCAGCTCACCCCCAACGGGTGTCATCTCTGGAAACACCATATATTTT	CASSPPTGVISGNTIYF
.	TRBD1	TRBJ1-5	TRBV4-1	TGCGCCAGCAGCACTCGACAGGGTGATCAGCCCCAGCATTTT	CASSTRQGDQPQHF
.	TRBD1	TRBJ2-2	TRBV2	TGTGCCAGCAGTGGACAGGGTGATAGCGGGGAGCTGTTTTTT	CASSGQGDSGELFF
.	TRBD1	TRBJ2-3	TRBV7-2	TGTGCCAGTGTCAGGGGGTCCACAGATACGCAGTATTTT	CASVRGSTDTQYF
.	TRBD1	TRBJ1-6	TRBV10-2	TGCGCCAGCAGCCTTACAGGGGGCGATTCACCCCTCCACTTT	CASSLTGGDSPLHF
.	.	TRBJ2-7	TRBV5-1	TGCGCCAGCAGCTTGCGGACATCGGAACTTCTCCACGAGCAGTACTTC	CASSLRTSELLHEQYF